The 31 T cell receptor beta chains given below trace back to one sample, sequenced in a study of PD-L1 blockade in urothelial cancer (dated by TCRdb to the late 2010s). Preparation of the library involved the immunoSEQ multiplex PCR assay. TCRdb took over this immuneACCESS table, retaining in-frame rearrangements with V and J assigned. Such tables are incomplete; in checked studies, under half of the missing clones stem from an unresolved V gene, and the remainder is unexplained. The sample yields roughly 87,000 clones; 87% were counted once. Jointly, the top ten make up about 6% of the sample. Sequenced material: PBMCs, taken around atezolizumab (anti-PD-L1) treatment. These TCRs come from an older woman with urothelial cancer.

The J gene is TRBJ1-2, the V gene TRBV5-8, with 8 bases identical to TRBD1. This CDR3 comprises 18 residues. Losses at the gene ends were 2 bases for V and 8 bases for J; bases not matched to a gene: 20. Germline lookup yields CDR1 SGHTS and CDR2 YDEGEE. This CDR3 is CASSFLFRRTGNYGGYTF. Written as DNA, the CDR3 is TGTGCCAGCAGCTTTCTTTTTCGGCGGACAGGGAACTATGGAGGCTACACCTTC.

The CDR3 nucleotides are TGCGCCAGCAGCGGCGTAACAGATGTTGGCAATCAGCCCCAGCATTTT. It is translated as CASSGVTDVGNQPQHF. The chain has TRBV4-1 and TRBJ1-5, with D uncertain. The CDR3 runs 16 residues. Per the germline V gene, CDR1 is MGHRA and CDR2 is YSYEKL. V lost 5 bases and J lost 2, with 16 bases in between.

This chain uses TRBV7-9 with TRBJ2-5, with 8 bases identical to TRBD1. The CDR3 is made up of 15 amino acids. Germline assignment: CDR1 SEHNR and CDR2 FQNEAQ (reference sequence). The V segment lost 1 base and the J segment 5 bases; nucleotides outside the gene matches: 6. The CDR3 sequence: CASSLGVDREETQYF. CDR3 DNA sequence: TGTGCCAGCAGCTTAGGAGTGGACAGGGAGGAGACCCAGTACTTC.

The V and J genes are TRBV4-1 and TRBJ1-4, with D uncertain. V gave up 1 base and J gave up 8 bases, with 8 bases separating them. CDR1 is MGHRA, CDR2 YSYEKL, per germline. The CDR3 extends over 13 amino acids. The chain's CDR3 is CASSQVPGEKLFF. The CDR3 bases are TGCGCCAGCAGCCAAGTGCCGGGAGAAAAACTGTTTTTT.

This clone appeared a single time. The CDR3 is CASSRSSGRAYEQFF. The CDR3 region has the DNA TGTGCCAGCAGCCGCTCTAGCGGGAGGGCATATGAGCAGTTCTTC. The chain is built from TRBV14 and TRBJ2-1, with 12 bases aligning to TRBD2. The germline CDR1 and CDR2 sequences are SGHDN and FVKESK. The CDR3 spans 15 residues. Losses at the gene ends were 4 bases for V and 8 bases for J; bases not matched to a gene: 6.

The V gene is TRBV29-1, the J gene TRBJ1-1, with D possibly TRBD1 on 5 matching bases. Germline CDR1 reads SQVTM; CDR2 reads ANQGSEA. Between the trimmed V and J ends, which lost 4 bases and 2 bases, there was a span of 11 bases. The CDR3 sequence is 13 residues long. CDR3 bases: TGCAGCGTTGCCGGGACTGACAACACTGAAGCTTTCTTT. Its protein product is CSVAGTDNTEAFF.

The rearrangement joins TRBV5-1 to TRBJ2-7; the match to TRBD1 covers 10 bases. The germline V gene encodes CDR1 SGHRS and CDR2 YFSETQ. This CDR3 spans 18 amino acids. V lost 0 bases to trimming and J lost 4 bases; unmatched junction nucleotides: 13. CDR3 sequence reads: CASSLEGRGGDRGYEQYF. The CDR3, as DNA: TGCGCCAGCAGCTTGGAGGGTCGGGGAGGGGACAGGGGTTACGAGCAGTACTTC. Full variable domain (missing parts from reference TRBV5-1 and TRBJ2-7): KAGVTQTPRYLIKTRGQQVTLSCSPISGHRSVSWYQQTPGQGLQFLFEYFSETQRNKGNFPGRFSGRQFSNSRSEMNVSTLELGDSALYLCASSLEGRGGDRGYEQYFGPGTRLTVT.

V gene TRBV5-4 combines with J gene TRBJ1-2, with TRBD1 as a possible D gene (5 bases). CDR3 length: 14 residues. With 4 bases removed from V and 8 bases from J, the gap between germline ends came to 18 bases. CDR1 SGHNT and CDR2 YYREEE come from the germline V gene (reference sequence). CDR3 sequence reads: CASSKQDSYWGYTF. CDR3 DNA: TGTGCCAGCAGCAAACAAGACAGTTATTGGGGCTACACCTTC.

The J gene is TRBJ2-2, the V gene TRBV2, with 9 bases that match TRBD1. With 8 bases clipped from V and 1 base from J, the junction kept 8 bases outside the gene matches. Germline CDR1 reads SNHLY; CDR2 reads FYNNEI. The CDR3 totals 16 residues. CDR3 residues: CASSGQGPLNTGELFF. The CDR3 DNA sequence: TGTGCCAGCTCCGGACAGGGGCCCCTGAACACCGGGGAGCTGTTTTTT.

The CDR3 reads CASSMRRLNRIYEQYF. As DNA, the CDR3 is TGTGCCAGTAGTATGAGAAGGCTTAACAGAATCTACGAGCAGTACTTC. This chain links TRBV19 with TRBJ2-7; D is unresolved. This CDR3 spans 16 amino acids. V gave up 3 bases and J gave up 3 bases, with 18 bases separating them. CDR1 LNHDA and CDR2 SQIVND come from the germline V gene (reference sequence).

The V and J genes are TRBV10-3 and TRBJ2-3; 11 positions match TRBD2. There are 17 residues in the CDR3. Germline trimming cut 6 bases from V and 6 bases from J; bases unmatched to any gene: 14. Germline V gives CDR1 ENHRY, CDR2 SYGVKD. The CDR3 protein is CAISDSKGLADLDTQYF. In DNA form, the CDR3 reads TGTGCCATCAGCGATAGCAAGGGACTAGCGGATTTGGATACGCAGTATTTT.

The chain has TRBV18 and TRBJ1-2; D not resolved. Germline V gene data show CDR1 as KGHSH and CDR2 as LQKENI. Trimming pared 1 base from V and 4 bases from J, leaving 19 bases between. The CDR3 has 17 amino acids. This CDR3 reads CASSPRISREKIYGYTF. The CDR3 DNA reads TGTGCCAGCTCACCACGCATTTCCCGGGAAAAAATCTATGGCTACACCTTC.

In this sample, this clone turned up a few times. The chain is built from TRBV19 and TRBJ1-1; D unresolved. This CDR3 contains 16 residues. V was pared by 4 bases and J by 5 bases, with 20 bases between. Germline values: CDR1 LNHDA, CDR2 SQIVND (reference sequence). CDR3 amino acids: CASSKWLQGRRTEAFF. CDR3 DNA sequence: TGTGCCAGTAGTAAGTGGCTTCAAGGTCGGAGGACTGAAGCTTTCTTT.

This clone was counted between two and nine times. The chain uses TRBV5-4 and TRBJ2-3, with D possibly being TRBD2 (6 bases). V was trimmed by 0 bases and J by 4 bases, leaving 12 bases between them. This CDR3 is 15 amino acids long. CDR1 is SGHNT, CDR2 YYREEE, per germline (reference sequence). In nucleotides, the CDR3 is TGTGCCAGCAGCTTGGGACTAGTCGGTTCAGATACGCAGTATTTT. Translating gives CASSLGLVGSDTQYF. Full variable domain (rest looked up from reference TRBV5-4 and TRBJ2-3): ETGVTQSPTHLIKTRGQQVTLRCSSQSGHNTVSWYQQALGQGPQFIFQYYREEENGRGNFPPRFSGLQFPNYSSELNVNALELDDSALYLCASSLGLVGSDTQYFGPGTRLTVL.

The V call is TRBV10-3, the J call TRBJ1-2, with 7 bases lining up with TRBD1. The ends lost 9 bases at V and 5 bases at J; junction bases unmatched: 9. There are 13 residues in the CDR3. Germline V gene data show CDR1 as ENHRY and CDR2 as SYGVKD. The CDR3 here is CAIRQGSEYGYTF. DNA of the CDR3: TGTGCCATAAGACAGGGATCAGAGTATGGCTACACCTTC.

This chain links TRBV7-9 with TRBJ2-3, with unresolved D. This CDR3 region has 15 residues. Germline loops: CDR1 SEHNR, CDR2 FQNEAQ (reference sequence). The ends were cut back, 1 base at V and 2 bases at J, with 10 bases in the middle. CDR3 in DNA: TGTGCCAGCAGCTTAGGCCGCTCCTACACAGATACGCAGTATTTT. As protein: CASSLGRSYTDTQYF.

The chain combines TRBV18 with TRBJ2-7; 12 bases match TRBD1. Germline V lookup: CDR1 KGHSH, CDR2 LQKENI. The length of the CDR3 is 18 residues. Unmatched junction bases numbered 14, after V lost 5 bases and J lost 3 bases. The CDR3 sequence is CASSSNRAGQGAGYEQYF. The CDR3, as DNA: TGTGCCAGCTCATCAAATCGGGCGGGACAGGGGGCCGGCTACGAGCAGTACTTC.

CDR3 sequence reads: CASSIDRDSWPGGPYNEQFF. Written as DNA, the CDR3 is TGTGCCAGTAGTATAGATAGGGACAGTTGGCCGGGGGGGCCCTACAATGAGCAGTTCTTC. J is TRBJ2-1 and V is TRBV19; perhaps TRBD2 as D (8 bases). Germline CDR1 and CDR2: LNHDA and SQIVND (reference sequence). This CDR3 comprises 20 residues. The germline V and J ends were trimmed by 0 bases and 2 bases, with 23 bases remaining between them.

The V gene is TRBV19, the J gene TRBJ1-1; a possible D gene is TRBD1 (6 bases). Germline V CDR1 and CDR2: LNHDA, SQIVND (reference sequence). Trimming removed 5 bases from V and 0 bases from J, with 7 bases in between. This CDR3 region has 13 residues. CDR3 loop: CASSGQLNTEAFF. Here the CDR3 DNA reads TGTGCCAGTAGTGGACAGCTGAACACTGAAGCTTTCTTT.

The J gene is TRBJ2-3, the V gene TRBV27, with TRBD1 matching 8 bases. CDR3 length equals 15 residues. Germline V gene data show CDR1 as MNHEY and CDR2 as SMNVEV (reference sequence). V was pared by 3 bases and J by 1 base, with 3 bases of the junction left unmatched. The CDR3 DNA reads TGTGCCAGCAGTTTTATGACAGGGGGCACAGATACGCAGTATTTT. It encodes CASSFMTGGTDTQYF.

This rearrangement joins TRBV27 to TRBJ2-3, with 9 bases aligning to TRBD1. The germline gives CDR1 MNHEY, CDR2 SMNVEV (reference sequence). There are 17 residues in the CDR3. J gave up 1 base and V 5 bases, and 10 bases lay outside the gene matches. Here the CDR3 reads CASSPINRGPRTDTQYF. CDR3 DNA sequence: TGTGCCAGCAGTCCGATAAACAGGGGGCCTCGCACAGATACGCAGTATTTT.

This rearrangement joins TRBV7-2 to TRBJ2-1; perhaps TRBD2 as D (7 bases). CDR1 is SGHTA and CDR2 is FQGNSA in the germline V gene. There are 16 residues in the CDR3. Trimming cost V 5 bases and J 4 bases, with 18 bases left between them. The CDR3 DNA reads TGTGCCAGCAGCAGGACAGCTCTGGGAGGGTACAATGAGCAGTTCTTC. Its translation is CASSRTALGGYNEQFF.

This chain connects TRBV11-2 to TRBJ2-1; D is perhaps TRBD2 (6 bases). The V and J ends lost 3 bases and 2 bases respectively, with 11 bases between them. Germline lookup yields CDR1 SGHAT and CDR2 FQNNGV. The CDR3 runs to 15 residues. CDR3 nucleotide sequence: TGTGCCAGCAGCTTGGGGCGGGGACCCTACAATGAGCAGTTCTTC. This gives the protein CASSLGRGPYNEQFF.

The chain joins TRBV27 to TRBJ2-1; D ambiguous. V shed 7 bases and J shed 7 bases, with 14 bases lying between them. This CDR3 is 13 amino acids long. The germline CDR1 and CDR2 sequences are MNHEY and SMNVEV (reference sequence). The CDR3 protein is CASMAVWANEQFF. The CDR3 DNA is TGTGCCAGCATGGCAGTCTGGGCTAATGAGCAGTTCTTC.

The chain has TRBV30 and TRBJ1-1; TRBD1 matches at 8 bases. V was pared by 0 bases and J by 5 bases, with 14 bases of the junction left unmatched. CDR1 is GTSNPN and CDR2 is SVGIG in the germline V gene (reference sequence). CDR3 size: 17 residues. The CDR3 DNA follows: TGTGCCTGGAGTGTATCTCGTTCGAACAGGGGGAGGACTGAAGCTTTCTTT. It is translated as CAWSVSRSNRGRTEAFF.

The chain combines TRBV4-1 with TRBJ2-2; D is uncertain. The CDR3 consists of 14 residues. Trimming left V 1 base short and J 3 bases short, with 6 bases between. The germline gives CDR1 MGHRA, CDR2 YSYEKL. The CDR3 sequence: CASSQVPDTGELFF. The CDR3 DNA sequence: TGCGCCAGCAGCCAAGTCCCGGACACCGGGGAGCTGTTTTTT.

The chain couples TRBV5-1 to TRBJ2-2; 9 nucleotides align to TRBD1. V lost 7 bases and J lost 3; bases outside the gene matches: 7. This CDR3 is 15 amino acids long. In germline, CDR1 is SGHRS, CDR2 YFSETQ. The CDR3 DNA sequence: TGCGCCAGCCAAACAGGGGGCTTGGACACCGGGGAGCTGTTTTTT. This codes for CASQTGGLDTGELFF.

This clone has only one observation. The chain has TRBV7-7 and TRBJ2-2, with 9 nucleotides matching TRBD1. The CDR3 covers 16 residues. Germline lookup yields CDR1 SSHAT and CDR2 FNYEAQ (reference sequence). The J segment lost 7 bases and the V segment lost 5 bases, leaving 11 bases of the junction unmatched. The CDR3 sequence is CASSPRAGTGNGELFF. In DNA, the CDR3 is TGTGCCAGCAGCCCTAGGGCTGGGACAGGGAACGGGGAGCTGTTTTTT.

J is TRBJ2-1 and V is TRBV6-5, with 7 bases lining up with TRBD2. Losses at the gene ends were 2 bases for V and 4 bases for J; bases not matched to a gene: 8. The germline CDR1 and CDR2 sequences are MNHEY and SVGAGI. CDR3 length equals 16 residues. For the CDR3, the DNA is TGTGCCAGCAGTTACGGGGGGGTACTAGGTTACAATGAGCAGTTCTTC. As protein: CASSYGGVLGYNEQFF.

The chain recombines TRBV18 with TRBJ1-4; 7 bases align to TRBD1. The CDR3 runs 15 residues. Germline V lookup: CDR1 KGHSH, CDR2 LQKENI. With 4 bases clipped from V and 4 bases from J, the junction kept 6 bases outside the gene matches. CDR3 sequence reads: CASSRPGQINEKLFF. CDR3 nucleotides: TGTGCCAGCTCACGACCGGGACAGATTAATGAAAAACTGTTTTTT.

This chain joins TRBV2 and TRBJ1-2; D is uncertain. CDR3 length equals 14 residues. The germline gives CDR1 SNHLY, CDR2 FYNNEI. Trimming left V 5 bases short and J 3 bases short, with 13 bases between. Written as DNA, the CDR3 is TGTGCCAGCAGTACCCGGTCAGGTTACTATGGCTACACCTTC. Translating gives CASSTRSGYYGYTF.